This T cell receptor (beta chain) came from a study of Graves' ophthalmopathy and Graves' hyperthyroidism. Study information: Sampling took place at initial diagnosis, with peripheral blood obtained before any treatment.

Study-level points and caveats: Distinction of ophthalmopathy from stable hyperthyroidism by a 13-signature model reached 85% to 90% sensitivity and roughly 78% specificity. The authors also found most expanded thyroid clonotypes above 0.001 frequency in blood. Both a roughly 65% sensitivity and an approximately 72% specificity characterized the model's predictions of ophthalmopathy progression.

There are many counts of this clonotype. No antigen is known for it. Amplified material comprised TCR beta CDR3 regions derived from RNA transcripts. HTBI primers served in a first-round RT-PCR, which a second-round multiplex PCR followed. TCRdb used MiXCR to reprocess the multiplex PCR reads, holding one entry per CDR3 protein. This sample has 600,000 to 650,000 distinct CDR3 sequences; over 20% occur once, and the top ten carry 7.1%. Germline V gives CDR1 LNHNV, CDR2 YYDKDF (reference sequence). This CDR3 has 14 amino acids. Deletions cut 3 bases from V and 0 bases from J, with 8 bases between. This TCR was recovered from a woman aged 18-29 years with stable Graves' hyperthyroidism. Some clones in this sample may be carry-over from other donors' samples. This chain connects TRBV15 to TRBJ1-1, with D possibly being TRBD1 (5 bases). Specimen: peripheral blood. The CDR3 loop is CATSRGVVNTEAFF. DNA for the CDR3: TGTGCCACCAGCAGGGGGGTCGTGAACACTGAAGCTTTCTTT. The full variable domain, rest sourced from reference TRBV15 and TRBJ1-1, is DAMVIQNPRYQVTQFGKPVTLSCSQTLNHNVMYWYQQKSSQAPKLLFHYYDKDFNNEADTPDNFQSRRPNTSFCFLDIRSPGLGDTAMYLCATSRGVVNTEAFFGQGTRLTVV.